This T cell receptor beta chain was profiled in a study of blood T cells in healthy people across ages. V gave up 6 bases and J gave up 1 base; unmatched junction bases: 14. In germline, CDR1 is SNHLY, CDR2 FYNNEI. The CDR3 totals 17 residues. It was with a sample-barcoded 5' primer and a J-beta primer mix that a second PCR of roughly 7 to 12 cycles was run. Every cDNA molecule carried a tag from a template-switch adaptor bearing 12 random nucleotides. Researchers report that each sample yielded at least 3 million CDR3-containing paired-end reads. TCRdb reprocessed the 5' RACE reads via MiXCR and lists one record per CDR3 protein. The repertoire holds over 1,200,000 distinct CDR3 sequences, with approximately 59% as singletons. Caucasian individuals from Russia who were healthy and aged about 6 to 95 acted as donors.

This clonotype was obtained from a man between 18 and 35 years old in good health. The sequenced material came from blood. The V gene is TRBV2, the J gene TRBJ1-1; 7 nucleotides agree with TRBD1. This CDR3 is CASSDPGGARSNTEAFF. The CDR3 DNA follows: TGTGCCAGCAGCGACCCAGGGGGGGCTAGGTCGAACACTGAAGCTTTCTTT.